These 8 T cell receptor beta chains originate from one sample sequenced in a study of CD8+CD57+ T cells in acquired aplastic anemia. CDR3 and TCR beta VDJ profiling relied on genomic DNA as the template. TCRdb analysed the reads with MiXCR anew, one entry per CDR3 protein. The sample has over 250,000 distinct CDR3 sequences, around three fifths seen once. Individuals selected for sequencing had exhibited CD8+CD57+ cell expansion on flow cytometry. Sequencing input: sorted CD4+, CD8+, or CD8+CD57+ T cells (not recorded which) from PBMCs. These receptors were collected from a human donor with aplastic anemia.

The V and J genes are TRBV15 and TRBJ2-7; tentative D call: TRBD1 (6 bases). This CDR3 has 14 residues. V shed 5 bases and J shed 5 bases, with 16 bases lying between them. CDR1 and CDR2 (germline): LNHNV, YYDKDF (reference sequence). CDR3 amino acids: CATSYRRQDHEQYF. CDR3 in DNA: TGTGCCACCAGCTACAGGCGACAGGACCACGAGCAGTACTTC.

This clonotype was counted only a few times. The chain uses TRBV3-1 and TRBJ1-1; D is uncertain. The CDR3 is 15 amino acids. Germline values: CDR1 LGHDT, CDR2 YNNKEL (reference sequence). V shed 3 bases and J shed 11 bases, with 22 bases lying between them. CDR3 amino acids: CASSHSGETARAAFF. DNA of the CDR3: TGTGCCAGCAGCCATTCTGGGGAGACCGCGAGGGCGGCTTTCTTT.

The chain is built from TRBV24-1 and TRBJ2-1; 9 bases are a match to TRBD1. The germline CDR1 and CDR2 sequences are KGHDR and SFDVKD. The trim removed 3 bases at V and 7 bases at J, leaving 9 bases unmatched. The CDR3 sequence is 16 residues long. The DNA for the CDR3 is TGTGCCACCAGTGATCCCCGGGACAGGGCAATGAATGAGCAGTTCTTC. Amino acids: CATSDPRDRAMNEQFF.

This chain connects TRBV5-1 to TRBJ1-1; 10 bases align to TRBD1. The CDR3 consists of 15 residues. The germline CDR1 and CDR2 sequences are SGHRS and YFSETQ. J lost 4 bases, V lost 2 bases, and 5 bases had no gene match. The CDR3 spells CASSFSGTGVTEAFF. CDR3 sequence (DNA): TGCGCCAGCAGCTTTAGCGGGACAGGGGTCACTGAAGCTTTCTTT.

This clonotype was detected many times. The chain links TRBV7-6 to TRBJ2-1; the D call may be TRBD1 or TRBD2 (5 bases each). The ends were cut back, 8 bases at V and 6 bases at J, with 17 bases in the middle. Germline lookup yields CDR1 SGHVS and CDR2 FNYEAQ. This CDR3 has 14 amino acids. CDR3 sequence reads: CASGPVRDRNEQFF. CDR3 nucleotides: TGTGCCAGCGGGCCCGTCCGGGACCGCAATGAGCAGTTCTTC.

The chain has TRBV7-3 and TRBJ2-7, with D hard to call. V lost 1 base and J lost 5, with 6 bases in between. Looked up from germline, CDR1 is SGHTA and CDR2 is FQGTGA. The CDR3 contains 12 residues. CDR3 amino acids: CASSLKRDEQYF. In DNA, the CDR3 is TGTGCCAGCAGCTTAAAAAGGGACGAGCAGTACTTC.

This clonotype was found a few times. CDR3 amino acids: CSARRGGRGWETQYF. DNA for the CDR3: TGCAGTGCTAGGCGGGGGGGTCGCGGGTGGGAGACCCAGTACTTC. The gene calls are TRBV20-1 and TRBJ2-5, with 9 bases aligning to TRBD2. This CDR3 region has 15 residues. The ends lost 3 bases at V and 5 bases at J; junction bases unmatched: 10. Germline-derived CDR1 and CDR2 are DFQATT and SNEGSKA (reference sequence).

As for this clonotype: At one boundary the junction diverges from the germline segment, which might be a read error. This sequence joins TRBV12-3 or TRBV12-4 and TRBJ2-6; D is possibly TRBD1 (6 bases). CDR3 length: 15 residues. CDR3 sequence (DNA): TGTGTCAGCAGTTTGGGACACTCCGGGGCCAACGTCCTGACTTTC. Protein product: CVSSLGHSGANVLTF.